What follows are 26 T cell receptor beta chains derived from one specimen sequenced in a study of OX40 agonist ivuxolimab in advanced cancers. The assay was immunoSEQ multiplex PCR, and TCRdb's table has in-frame clones only and misses some. Of 70,000 to 85,000 clones in the sample, 84% were seen once. This specimen consisted of CD4+ or CD8+ T cells sorted from blood, obtained in a trial of the OX40 agonist ivuxolimab. The source is an adult with an advanced solid tumor such as melanoma, head and neck, liver or kidney cancer.

The chain is built from TRBV4-3 and TRBJ2-2, with TRBD2 as a possible D gene (6 bases). Trimming shortened V by 4 bases and J by 2 bases, and 17 bases separated the two germline ends. CDR1 is LGHNA, CDR2 YSLEER, per germline. The CDR3 consists of 17 residues. CDR3: CASSLSRDSGNTGELFF. The CDR3 nucleotides are TGCGCCAGCAGCCTATCCAGGGACTCCGGCAACACCGGGGAGCTGTTTTTT.

J is TRBJ1-2 and V is TRBV4-2; 10 bases align to TRBD1. The germline CDR1 and CDR2 sequences are LGHNA and YNFKEQ. Trimming took 4 bases from V and 4 from J; bases not matched to a gene: 9. The CDR3 is 16 residues long. The DNA of the CDR3 is TGTGCCAGCAGCCGACCCTCCCGGGACAGGGGCTATGGCTACACCTTC. Amino acids: CASSRPSRDRGYGYTF.

The rearrangement joins TRBV28 to TRBJ2-7; no firm D call. Germline V lookup: CDR1 MDHEN, CDR2 SYDVKM. The CDR3 is made up of 12 amino acids. V lost 5 bases, J lost 3 bases, and 8 bases lay in between. CDR3 sequence reads: CASSRARYEQYF. DNA for the CDR3: TGTGCCAGCAGTCGGGCCCGCTACGAGCAGTACTTC.

The chain combines TRBV30 with TRBJ2-7; D is undetermined. CDR1 GTSNPN and CDR2 SVGIG come from the germline V gene (reference sequence). Deletions cut 0 bases from V and 0 bases from J, with 3 bases between. This CDR3 has 12 residues. CDR3 sequence (DNA): TGTGCCTGGAGTGTAAGCTCCTACGAGCAGTACTTC. Its protein is CAWSVSSYEQYF.

The chain couples TRBV5-1 to TRBJ2-4, with D unresolved. Germline V gives CDR1 SGHRS, CDR2 YFSETQ. The CDR3 has 15 residues. Trimming stripped 1 base from V and 5 bases from J, with 13 bases between. The CDR3 spells CASSLSLGRENIQYF. CDR3 coding DNA: TGCGCCAGCAGCTTGTCATTGGGTCGGGAAAACATTCAGTACTTC. Looking up the rest from reference TRBV5-1 and TRBJ2-4 gives the full variable domain: KAGVTQTPRYLIKTRGQQVTLSCSPISGHRSVSWYQQTPGQGLQFLFEYFSETQRNKGNFPGRFSGRQFSNSRSEMNVSTLELGDSALYLCASSLSLGRENIQYFGAGTRLSVL.

The chain couples TRBV2 to TRBJ2-2, with TRBD1 identical over 9 bases. The length of the CDR3 is 16 residues. After removal of 7 bases from V and 6 bases from J, the junction contained 12 bases not matched to a gene. Germline-derived CDR1 and CDR2 are SNHLY and FYNNEI. The CDR3 region is CASTPPGTGLAGELFF. CDR3 sequence (DNA): TGTGCCAGCACCCCTCCCGGGACAGGGTTGGCCGGGGAGCTGTTTTTT. Filled out from reference TRBV2 and TRBJ2-2, the complete variable domain reads EPEVTQTPSHQVTQMGQEVILRCVPISNHLYFYWYRQILGQKVEFLVSFYNNEISEKSEIFDDQFSVERPDGSNFTLKIRSTKLEDSAMYFCASTPPGTGLAGELFFGEGSRLTVL.

The chain recombines TRBV5-1 with TRBJ2-1, with D possibly TRBD1 on 5 matching bases. CDR1 is SGHRS and CDR2 is YFSETQ in the germline V gene. Trimming took 3 bases from V and 0 from J, leaving 10 bases between them. The CDR3 loop spans 15 amino acids. CDR3 DNA sequence: TGCGCCAGCAGCTGGGCGACAGTCTCCTACAATGAGCAGTTCTTC. This gives the protein CASSWATVSYNEQFF.

The J gene is TRBJ1-3, the V gene TRBV28, with D hard to call. Per the germline V gene, CDR1 is MDHEN and CDR2 is SYDVKM. This CDR3 is 14 amino acids long. The V end lost 5 bases, the J end lost 4 bases, and 12 bases lay between the germline ends. CDR3 sequence reads: CASSALGSGNTIYF. The CDR3 DNA follows: TGTGCCAGCAGTGCCTTGGGGTCGGGAAACACCATATATTTT.

V gene TRBV4-1 combines with J gene TRBJ2-6; D uncertain. Trimming removed 0 bases at V and 0 bases at J, with 6 bases between. Per germline, CDR1 MGHRA and CDR2 YSYEKL. The CDR3 contains 16 residues. The DNA for the CDR3 is TGCGCCAGCAGCCAAGATCAAGACTCTGGGGCCAACGTCCTGACTTTC. The encoded protein is CASSQDQDSGANVLTF.

Here the CDR3 reads CASSAWGDGKLFF. The DNA for the CDR3 is TGCGCCAGCAGCGCGTGGGGGGATGGCAAACTGTTTTTT. The chain employs TRBV5-1 and TRBJ1-4; D may be TRBD1 (5 bases). The CDR3 is made up of 13 amino acids. Trimming took off 4 bases at V and 11 bases at J, with 15 bases between the two ends. Germline CDR1 reads SGHRS; CDR2 reads YFSETQ.

This clone was detected a few times. The chain joins TRBV7-7 to TRBJ2-2; either TRBD1 or TRBD2 may fit D (5 bases each). This CDR3 comprises 15 residues. Trimming took 4 bases from V and 5 from J, leaving 14 bases between them. Germline CDR1 is SSHAT and CDR2 is FNYEAQ (reference sequence). The CDR3 DNA reads as TGTGCCAGCAGCTCCCTTGGGGCGGGTACCGGGGAGCTGTTTTTT. Its protein is CASSSLGAGTGELFF.

The chain recombines TRBV15 with TRBJ2-2, with 7 bases that match TRBD2. V lost 0 bases and J lost 2; bases outside the gene matches: 9. The CDR3 length is 18 residues. Germline CDR1 LNHNV, CDR2 YYDKDF (reference sequence). CDR3 amino acids: CATSRDRIAGRNTGELFF. For the CDR3, the DNA is TGTGCCACCAGCAGAGATCGGATAGCGGGTAGAAACACCGGGGAGCTGTTTTTT.

In DNA form, the CDR3 reads TGTGCCAGCTCACCGGAGGGAAAATCCTACGAGCAGTACTTC. Translation: CASSPEGKSYEQYF. V gene TRBV18 combines with J gene TRBJ2-7, with a possible D match to TRBD2 (6 bases). Germline values: CDR1 KGHSH, CDR2 LQKENI. V lost 3 bases to trimming and J lost 1 base, with 10 bases between them. The CDR3 has 14 amino acids.

The gene calls are TRBV6-5 and TRBJ1-2, with TRBD1 as a possible D gene (5 bases). CDR1 is MNHEY and CDR2 is SVGAGI in the germline V gene. Trimming cost V 6 bases and J 4 bases, with 15 bases left between them. CDR3 length equals 14 residues. CDR3 amino acids: CASRDNRDGYGYTF. The CDR3 DNA is TGTGCCAGCAGAGACAACCGGGACGGCTATGGCTACACCTTC.

This chain links TRBV2 with TRBJ1-6, with 9 bases aligning to TRBD1. Per germline, CDR1 SNHLY and CDR2 FYNNEI. The CDR3 consists of 16 residues. V was clipped by 8 bases and J by 7 bases; unmatched bases: 12. CDR3: CASRRGQGRTNSPLHF. CDR3 nucleotides: TGTGCCAGCCGGAGGGGACAGGGCCGTACCAATTCACCCCTCCACTTT.

In this sample, this clone turned up once. CDR3 sequence: CASSLTREGEKLFF. The CDR3 coding sequence is TGTGCCAGCAGTCTTACGCGGGAAGGAGAAAAACTGTTTTTT. This rearrangement joins TRBV7-6 to TRBJ1-4; D is unclear. With 6 bases removed from V and 8 bases from J, the gap between germline ends came to 16 bases. The CDR3 is made up of 14 amino acids. The germline gives CDR1 SGHVS, CDR2 FNYEAQ.

The J gene is TRBJ1-2, the V gene TRBV9; D remains ambiguous. The CDR3 runs 13 residues. Trimming shortened V by 7 bases and J by 0 bases, and 10 bases separated the two germline ends. Germline V gene sequence: CDR1 SGDLS, CDR2 YYNGEE. CDR3 sequence: CASFRQSNYGYTF. The CDR3 region has the DNA TGTGCCAGCTTCAGGCAGTCTAACTATGGCTACACCTTC.

This clone has a handful of counts. V usage is TRBV20-1 and J usage is TRBJ1-2; 8 positions agree with TRBD1. The V segment lost 7 bases and the J segment 6 bases; nucleotides outside the gene matches: 4. The germline V gene has CDR1 DFQATT and CDR2 SNEGSKA (reference sequence). This CDR3 has 11 amino acids. DNA of the CDR3: TGCAGTGAGGGGACAGGCGATGGCTACACCTTC. Its protein is CSEGTGDGYTF.

The chain links TRBV18 to TRBJ2-1, with D possibly TRBD1 on 6 matching bases. Per germline, CDR1 KGHSH and CDR2 LQKENI. The CDR3 runs 15 residues. V was trimmed by 0 bases and J by 4 bases, leaving 10 bases between them. The DNA of the CDR3 is TGTGCCAGCTCACCACCCACAGGGTCGTACAATGAGCAGTTCTTC. Its translation: CASSPPTGSYNEQFF. Supplemented by reference TRBV18 and TRBJ2-1, the full variable domain reads NAGVMQNPRHLVRRRGQEARLRCSPMKGHSHVYWYRQLPEEGLKFMVYLQKENIIDESGMPKERFSAEFPKEGPSILRIQQVVRGDSAAYFCASSPPTGSYNEQFFGPGTRLTVL.

The chain joins TRBV11-3 to TRBJ2-5; perhaps TRBD1 as D (5 bases). The germline CDR1 and CDR2 sequences are SGHNT and YENEEA. The CDR3 loop spans 13 amino acids. V gave up 2 bases and J gave up 9 bases, with 13 bases separating them. CDR3 residues: CASSLNPEGAQYF. CDR3 nucleotides: TGTGCCAGCAGCTTAAACCCGGAAGGGGCCCAGTACTTC.

The chain carries TRBV10-3 and TRBJ1-1, with TRBD1 as a possible D gene (5 bases). From germline, CDR1 is ENHRY and CDR2 SYGVKD. The CDR3 consists of 13 residues. Trimming pared 6 bases from V and 4 bases from J, leaving 12 bases between. As DNA, the CDR3 is TGTGCCATCAGCCGACGGGGGGGCACTGAAGCTTTCTTT. This encodes CAISRRGGTEAFF.

This clone was seen a single time. The chain employs TRBV7-3 and TRBJ2-6, with D hard to call. Trimming stripped 5 bases from V and 0 bases from J, with 8 bases between. Germline CDR1 and CDR2: SGHTA and FQGTGA. The CDR3 runs to 15 residues. The CDR3 reads CASSARGSGANVLTF. The CDR3 DNA reads as TGTGCCAGCAGCGCAAGAGGCTCTGGGGCCAACGTCCTGACTTTC.

The V gene is TRBV4-3, the J gene TRBJ1-1, with D possibly being TRBD1 (6 bases). Looked up from germline, CDR1 is LGHNA and CDR2 is YSLEER. V was pared by 0 bases and J by 7 bases, with 12 bases between. The CDR3 has 14 amino acids. The CDR3 sequence is CASSQEGGLGEAFF. CDR3 coding DNA: TGCGCCAGCAGCCAAGAGGGGGGGCTGGGTGAAGCTTTCTTT.

This clone showed up just once. The chain links TRBV29-1 to TRBJ2-5; tentatively, D is TRBD2 (6 bases). Trimming took 4 bases from V and 5 from J, leaving 11 bases between them. The CDR3 totals 12 residues. The germline V gene encodes CDR1 SQVTM and CDR2 ANQGSEA. CDR3 sequence (DNA): TGCAGCGTTGGGGCTAGCGTGGAGACCCAGTACTTC. It codes for CSVGASVETQYF.

A few counts support this clone. The V gene is TRBV7-9, the J gene TRBJ2-7; 7 nucleotides line up with TRBD1. This CDR3 has 17 amino acids. Germline V gives CDR1 SEHNR, CDR2 FQNEAQ (reference sequence). Trimming at V came to 1 base and at J to 1 base, leaving 10 bases not matched to a gene. CDR3 in amino acids: CASSLGKGQDRSYEQYF. The CDR3 nucleotides read TGTGCCAGCAGCTTAGGCAAAGGACAGGATCGATCCTACGAGCAGTACTTC.

There are a few counts of this clone. The rearrangement uses TRBV9 and TRBJ2-3; D gene ambiguous. The CDR3 sequence is 16 residues long. Germline V lookup: CDR1 SGDLS, CDR2 YYNGEE. The V end lost 0 bases, the J end lost 0 bases, and 11 bases lay between the germline ends. DNA for the CDR3: TGTGCCAGCAGCGTAGGAGCCGCAATTAGCACAGATACGCAGTATTTT. Translating gives CASSVGAAISTDTQYF.